The rows below give T cell receptor beta chains drawn from one sample of a study of OX40 agonist ivuxolimab in advanced cancers. Produced via immunoSEQ multiplex PCR; TCRdb's table is partial and in-frame only. The table lists about 46,000 clones, approximately 80% of them singletons, with about 1.7% in the top ten. Sequenced material: CD4+ or CD8+ T cells sorted from blood, taken in a trial of the OX40 agonist ivuxolimab. The receptors shown here come from an adult with an advanced solid tumor such as melanoma, head and neck, liver or kidney cancer. Each CDR3 is given with its conserved first and last residue. D genes are given only for firm matches. The size field is filled for only some rows; it gives once, few, many or a size class.

j_gene,d_gene,abundance,v_gene,CDR3nt,CDR3aa
TRBJ1-2,.,.,TRBV4-1,TGCGCCAGCAGCCCCGACAGGACGCTCTACGGCTACACCTTC,CASSPDRTLYGYTF
TRBJ2-6,.,.,TRBV7-3,TGTGCCAGCAGCTTAGCCTCCGGGGCCAACGTCCTGACTTTC,CASSLASGANVLTF
TRBJ1-1,.,once,TRBV15,TGTGCCACCAGCAGAGTATCAACGGTCCCTGAAGCTTTCTTT,CATSRVSTVPEAFF
TRBJ1-2,.,.,TRBV5-8,TGTGCCAGCAGCCAAGACTCGGTCGGCTACACCTTC,CASSQDSVGYTF
TRBJ1-1,.,.,TRBV10-1,TGCGCCAGCAGTGAAGACAGACACCCGAACACTGAAGCTTTCTTT,CASSEDRHPNTEAFF
TRBJ1-5,.,.,TRBV5-4,TGTGCCAGCAGCCCGGGACAAGGCCAGCCCCAGCATTTT,CASSPGQGQPQHF
TRBJ1-2,TRBD1,.,TRBV27,TGTGCCAGCAGAGATGACAGGGCGGTTGGCTACACCTTC,CASRDDRAVGYTF
TRBJ2-3,.,once,TRBV5-4,TGTGCCAGCAGTTTCGATCCAGGGGATACGCAGTATTTT,CASSFDPGDTQYF
TRBJ2-1,TRBD2,.,TRBV11-2,TGTGCCAGCAGCTTACGCCTAGCGGGGGGGTACTCCTACAATGAGCAGTTCTTC,CASSLRLAGGYSYNEQFF
TRBJ2-3,TRBD2,.,TRBV5-1,TGCGCCAGCCAACTCGGGGGGGTGACAGATACGCAGTATTTT,CASQLGGVTDTQYF
TRBJ1-1,.,.,TRBV18,TGTGCCAGCTCACCACTGATGCAGAACACTGAAGCTTTCTTT,CASSPLMQNTEAFF
TRBJ2-7,.,.,TRBV5-4,TGTGCCAGCAGCTTCGAAGGGAGCTCCTACGAGCAGTACTTC,CASSFEGSSYEQYF
TRBJ2-5,TRBD2,.,TRBV14,TGTGCCAGCAGCCCCGGACTAGCGGTCCTCGGGACCCAGTACTTC,CASSPGLAVLGTQYF
TRBJ1-5,.,.,TRBV6-6,TGTGCCAGCAGTTACGGGGATCAGCCCCAGCATTTT,CASSYGDQPQHF
TRBJ2-5,TRBD1,.,TRBV2,TGTGCCAGTAAACCAACAGGGGGCTGGGGAGAGACCCAGTACTTC,CASKPTGGWGETQYF
TRBJ2-3,TRBD1,.,TRBV7-9,TGTGCCAGCGGGGACAGGGTGGATACGCAGTATTTT,CASGDRVDTQYF
TRBJ1-1,.,.,TRBV7-6,TGTGCCAGCAGCTTAGTCGGAGGGGGCACTGAAGCTTTCTTT,CASSLVGGGTEAFF
TRBJ1-5,TRBD1,few,TRBV2,TGTGCCAGCAGTGAAGTGGGACAGGGGAGACAGCCCCAGCATTTT,CASSEVGQGRQPQHF
TRBJ1-1,.,.,TRBV6-5,TGTGCCAGCAGTTACTCCACAAGTGCCACTGAAGCTTTCTTT,CASSYSTSATEAFF
TRBJ2-2,TRBD2,.,TRBV19,TGTGCCAGTACCCGCGGGGGGGCCAGCACCGGGGAGCTGTTTTTT,CASTRGGASTGELFF
TRBJ1-3,TRBD1,.,TRBV28,TGTGCCAGCAGGGGACAGGGTACTGGAAACACCATATATTTT,CASRGQGTGNTIYF
TRBJ2-1,.,.,TRBV5-8,TGTGCCAGCAGCTTTGGATTGCGCTCCTACAATGAGCAGTTCTTC,CASSFGLRSYNEQFF
TRBJ1-2,TRBD1,.,TRBV29-1,TGCAGCGTCTCCGGGACAGGGAAGTCGAGGGGCTACACCTTC,CSVSGTGKSRGYTF
TRBJ1-1,.,.,TRBV21-1,TGTGCCAGCGGACTAGAGCGTCAGGCAGGTTTCTTT,CASGLERQAGFF
TRBJ2-3,TRBD2,.,TRBV7-3,TGTGCCAGCAGCCTTAGCGGGGGCACAGATACGCAGTATTTT,CASSLSGGTDTQYF
TRBJ2-7,.,.,TRBV5-5,TGTGCCAGCAGCTTGGCCACAGGCGGGGTCTCCTACGAGCAGTACTTC,CASSLATGGVSYEQYF
TRBJ1-5,.,.,TRBV7-2,TGTGCCAGCAGCCCTAACCCGGGGGGGCGGCAGCCCCAGCATTTT,CASSPNPGGRQPQHF
TRBJ1-2,TRBD1,.,TRBV11-2,TGTGCCAGCAGCTACGCGGGACAGGGCTATGGCTACACCTTC,CASSYAGQGYGYTF
TRBJ1-2,.,.,TRBV7-2,TGTGCCAGCAGCTTTATGTCGGGAGACGTTTTCAGGAGTGGCTACACCTTC,CASSFMSGDVFRSGYTF
TRBJ2-3,TRBD2,.,TRBV4-3,TGCGCCAGCAGCCAAGATTGGCCCAATGCGGGGGGGCCTTGGGATACGCAGTATTTT,CASSQDWPNAGGPWDTQYF
TRBJ1-1,.,.,TRBV28,TGTGCCAGCAGGCAAGACCTTGAAGCTTTCTTT,CASRQDLEAFF
TRBJ2-2,.,.,TRBV7-9,TGTGCCAGCAGCTTAGCAGGGGGACACGGGGAGCTGTTTTTT,CASSLAGGHGELFF
TRBJ2-2,TRBD2,.,TRBV4-1,TGCGCCAGCAGCCAAGGGGTCCCATTGACGGGGGGGTTAAACACCGGGGAGCTGTTTTTT,CASSQGVPLTGGLNTGELFF
TRBJ2-3,.,once,TRBV19,TGTGCCAGTAGTATAAGCGGAGGGGGGGATACGCAGTATTTT,CASSISGGGDTQYF
TRBJ2-5,TRBD1,.,TRBV6-6,TGTGCCAGCAGTCGGGGACAGGGGCAAGAGACCCAGTACTTC,CASSRGQGQETQYF
TRBJ1-4,.,.,TRBV18,TGTGCCAGCTCTCAGATGTTCGGACCGGACGAAAAACTGTTTTTT,CASSQMFGPDEKLFF
TRBJ1-2,.,.,TRBV5-8,TGTGCCAGCAGCTTGCTAGGGTATGGCTACACCTTC,CASSLLGYGYTF
TRBJ1-1,TRBD1,.,TRBV9,TGTGCCAGCAGCGCGAACGCAGGGGGGTGGACTGAAGCTTTCTTT,CASSANAGGWTEAFF
TRBJ2-2,.,.,TRBV5-1,TGCGCCAGCAGCTTATTTCCGGGCCAAAACACCGGGGAGCTGTTTTTT,CASSLFPGQNTGELFF
TRBJ1-2,TRBD1,.,TRBV6-6,TGTGCCAGCAGAACCCTCACAGGGGAATATGGCTACACCTTC,CASRTLTGEYGYTF
TRBJ2-2,TRBD2,.,TRBV11-3,TGTGCCAGCAGCTTAAGGCCCCCCGGACTAGCGGGGGGGCCGGGCGGGGAGCTGTTTTTT,CASSLRPPGLAGGPGGELFF
TRBJ2-3,.,.,TRBV2,TGTGCCAGCAGGGAGCGTCTCCTCACAGATACGCAGTATTTT,CASRERLLTDTQYF
TRBJ2-1,TRBD1,.,TRBV7-3,TGTGCCAGCAGCTCCACAGGGGGCGATGAGCAGTTCTTC,CASSSTGGDEQFF
TRBJ2-1,.,.,TRBV10-3,TGTGCCATCAGCAGGGGGGTGGACAATGAGCAGTTCTTC,CAISRGVDNEQFF
TRBJ1-5,.,.,TRBV28,TGTGCCAGCAGGGAGGGCCCCTATAGCAATCAGCCCCAGCATTTT,CASREGPYSNQPQHF
TRBJ1-2,TRBD1,.,TRBV14,TGTGCCAGCAGCCCCGGGACAGGGCGTCTACTTGGCTACACCTTC,CASSPGTGRLLGYTF
TRBJ2-5,.,.,TRBV7-7,TGTGCCAGCAGCCCCAGTAGGGTAGAGACCCAGTACTTC,CASSPSRVETQYF
TRBJ1-5,TRBD1,.,TRBV6-6,TGTGCCAGCAACAACAGGGGGCCGGATCAGCCCCAGCATTTT,CASNNRGPDQPQHF
TRBJ1-1,.,.,TRBV10-3,TGTGCCAGTCTCCGGGACCTCTTTGAGAACACTGAAGCTTTCTTT,CASLRDLFENTEAFF
TRBJ2-7,TRBD2,.,TRBV5-6,TGTGCCAGCAGCGGGGGACTAGCGGGGAACGAGCAGTACTTC,CASSGGLAGNEQYF
TRBJ1-1,TRBD1,.,TRBV5-1,TGCGCCAGCAGCCAGGGGGACCGGAACACTGAAGCTTTCTTT,CASSQGDRNTEAFF
TRBJ1-2,TRBD1,.,TRBV5-6,TGTGCCAGCAGTACACGACAGGGGGATGGCTACACCTTC,CASSTRQGDGYTF
TRBJ1-1,TRBD1,few,TRBV19,TGTGCCAGTAGTAGAGGACAGGGCGGGTACACTGAAGCTTTCTTT,CASSRGQGGYTEAFF
TRBJ2-1,.,.,TRBV5-1,TGCGCCAGCATCCATCGGGGGATCGGGGCCTACAATGAGCAGTTCTTC,CASIHRGIGAYNEQFF
TRBJ2-1,.,.,TRBV18,TGTGCCAGCTCACCACCCAGGGGAAGCTCCTACAATGAGCAGTTCTTC,CASSPPRGSSYNEQFF